The rows below give T cell receptor beta chains drawn from one sample of a study of cytomegalovirus exposure and HLA in healthy donors. TCRdb's copy holds only in-frame clones and misses some; the assay was immunoSEQ multiplex PCR. In the table there are around 92,000 clones, 65% to 85% of which are singletons. The sequencing sample was made of PBMCs. These receptors came from a female donor in good health and CMV-seropositive. The CDR3 runs from the conserved cysteine through the conserved F or W. Each record gives: clone size, J gene, D gene, V gene, CDR3 protein, CDR3 DNA. The D gene is left open where the match is weak. Clone sizes are given selectively: once, few, many, or a class where the clone is expanded.

few	TRBJ1-1	TRBD1	TRBV19	CASSSRDRGNTEAFF	TGTGCCAGTAGTTCACGGGACAGGGGGAACACTGAAGCTTTCTTT
-	TRBJ2-1	-	TRBV5-1	CASSTRGDTYNEQFF	TGCGCCAGCAGCACCAGGGGGGACACCTACAATGAGCAGTTCTTC
-	TRBJ2-3	-	TRBV19	CASSVTASTDTQYF	TGTGCCAGTAGCGTGACAGCTAGCACAGATACGCAGTATTTT
-	TRBJ2-5	TRBD1	TRBV10-3	CAISENPAGTGRETQYF	TGTGCCATCAGTGAGAACCCCGCCGGGACAGGCAGAGAGACCCAGTACTTC
-	TRBJ2-1	TRBD2	TRBV10-3	CAISGEGTASQFF	TGTGCCATCAGTGGGGAGGGAACGGCATCGCAGTTCTTC
once	TRBJ1-2	-	TRBV7-9	CSSSQQGSGYTF	TGTTCCAGCAGCCAACAGGGTAGTGGCTACACCTTC
-	TRBJ2-7	TRBD1	TRBV19	CASSTVGQTEQYF	TGTGCCAGTAGTACCGTGGGACAGACCGAGCAGTACTTC
-	TRBJ2-1	-	TRBV18	CASSPRELGDEQFF	TGTGCCAGCTCACCCCGGGAGCTGGGGGATGAGCAGTTCTTC
-	TRBJ2-7	-	TRBV27	CASSSLYEQYF	TGTGCCAGCAGTTCCCTCTACGAGCAGTACTTC
-	TRBJ2-1	TRBD1	TRBV7-8	CASSSDRGGEQFF	TGTGCCAGCAGCTCCGACAGGGGAGGTGAGCAGTTCTTC
few	TRBJ1-2	-	TRBV5-1	CASSFGYSSHGYTF	TGCGCCAGCAGCTTCGGGTATTCAAGCCATGGCTACACCTTC
-	TRBJ1-1	-	TRBV7-3	CASSTTPRDTEAFF	TGTGCCAGCAGCACGACCCCGCGGGACACTGAAGCTTTCTTT
few	TRBJ2-1	-	TRBV14	CASSLIPFSGEYNEQFF	TGTGCCAGCAGCCTAATCCCGTTTAGCGGAGAATACAATGAGCAGTTCTTC
-	TRBJ2-3	TRBD2	TRBV5-6	CASSLERGGFADTQYF	TGTGCCAGCAGCTTAGAGCGGGGGGGATTCGCAGATACGCAGTATTTT
-	TRBJ1-2	-	TRBV20-1	CSAPQGYGYTF	TGCAGTGCGCCACAGGGCTATGGCTACACCTTC
-	TRBJ2-1	TRBD2	TRBV7-2	CASSLALRGGGAGEQFF	TGTGCCAGCAGCTTAGCGCTAAGGGGCGGGGGGGCCGGTGAGCAGTTCTTC
-	TRBJ2-7	TRBD1	TRBV29-1	CSVRTGNEQYF	TGCAGCGTCCGGACAGGGAACGAGCAGTACTTC
-	TRBJ2-5	-	TRBV9	CASSVAGQETQYF	TGTGCCAGCAGCGTAGCAGGCCAAGAGACCCAGTACTTC
few	TRBJ2-5	TRBD1	TRBV5-4	CASSFAGGAETQYF	TGTGCCAGCAGCTTCGCAGGGGGCGCCGAGACCCAGTACTTC
-	TRBJ2-2	TRBD1	TRBV29-1	CSVKRDRGTGELFF	TGCAGCGTTAAGCGGGACAGGGGCACCGGGGAGCTGTTTTTT